This TCR beta chain was sequenced during a study of Ad26.COV2.S vaccination and SARS-CoV-2 variants. Worth noting for this clone: The antigen remains undetermined.

The CDR3 contains 17 residues. With 0 bases clipped from V and 5 bases from J, the junction kept 6 bases outside the gene matches. The germline V gene encodes CDR1 MNHEY and CDR2 SVGEGT. Whole-study findings and limits: Breadth measured for non-spike TCRs was similar across vaccine and placebo recipients.

The table came from immunoSEQ multiplex PCR; TCRdb's copy has only in-frame clones and leaves some out. The sample holds 300,000 to 400,000 clones, over 75% seen once. Treatment of the sample: some 20 received Ad26.COV2.S at low or high dose, single or two shots; several received placebo; per-sample allocation not given. Sampling occurred on day 63 after the first vaccine or placebo injection. Sequenced here: peripheral blood, sampled in a trial of Ad26.COV2.S vaccine versus placebo. The source of this sequence is a person aged 18-60 years who received the Ad26.COV2.S COVID-19 vaccine or a placebo. V is TRBV6-2 or TRBV6-3 and J is TRBJ2-5, with 13 bases lining up with TRBD2. As DNA, the CDR3 is TGTGCCAGCAGTTACTCCGGACTAGCGGGGGACGCGGAGACCCAGTACTTC. Its translation: CASSYSGLAGDAETQYF.